The 27 T cell receptor beta chains reported below all come from one sample, sequenced in a study of control samples from healthy donors and cancer patients. Clones were sequenced by immunoSEQ multiplex PCR, and TCRdb holds only the in-frame ones, with some missing. The table lists 120,000 or so clones, around 90% of them singletons. What was sequenced was blood. Receptors originate from a man aged 18 to 35 in good health.

In nucleotides, the CDR3 is TGCGCCAGCAGCCAAGATGCTGCCCGGGGGAGGAGTGAGCAGTTCTTC. Translated: CASSQDAARGRSEQFF. The chain links TRBV4-1 to TRBJ2-1, with a tentative D call TRBD2 (6 bases). In germline, CDR1 is MGHRA, CDR2 YSYEKL. V was shortened by 0 bases and J by 9 bases, with 18 bases between the two germline ends. This CDR3 comprises 16 residues.

The J gene is TRBJ1-1, the V gene TRBV12-3 or TRBV12-4; a weak D match, TRBD1 (5 bases). CDR3 length: 12 residues. V lost 3 bases, J lost 10 bases, and 12 bases lay in between. The CDR3 coding sequence is TGTGCCAGCAGTTTTCAGGGATCCGGAGCTTTCTTT. Translated, it gives CASSFQGSGAFF.

The chain recombines TRBV6-2 or TRBV6-3 with TRBJ2-1, with a possible D match to TRBD1 (6 bases). The CDR3 is 16 amino acids. V was clipped by 3 bases and J by 4 bases, with 16 bases between them. From germline, CDR1 is MNHEY and CDR2 SVGEGT. CDR3: CASSYIGQRFYNEQFF. CDR3 nucleotide sequence: TGTGCCAGCAGTTATATTGGACAGAGATTTTACAATGAGCAGTTCTTC.

This chain links TRBV28 with TRBJ1-2; 10 nucleotides agree with TRBD1. The CDR3 extends over 16 amino acids. V lost 5 bases to trimming and J lost 8 bases; unmatched junction nucleotides: 14. Germline V CDR1 and CDR2: MDHEN, SYDVKM. The DNA for the CDR3 is TGTGCCAGCAGTCCCCCCTCCCGGGACAGGGGACGCGGCTACACCTTC. This translates into CASSPPSRDRGRGYTF.

J is TRBJ2-1 and V is TRBV7-3; TRBD1 aligns across 9 bases. The trim removed 4 bases at V and 7 bases at J, leaving 11 bases unmatched. In germline, CDR1 is SGHTA, CDR2 FQGTGA. The CDR3 spans 16 residues. The CDR3 nucleotides read TGTGCCAGCAGCTACCAAAACAGGGGGCGCGGGAATGAGCAGTTCTTC. Its protein is CASSYQNRGRGNEQFF.

The rearrangement links TRBV29-1 to TRBJ1-2, with no clear D. Germline CDR1 SQVTM, CDR2 ANQGSEA. This CDR3 has 12 amino acids. Trimming removed 7 bases from V and 0 bases from J, with 9 bases in between. CDR3 sequence (DNA): TGCAGCGCCAGACTCCCTAACTATGGCTACACCTTC. Its protein product is CSARLPNYGYTF. Together with reference TRBV29-1 and TRBJ1-2, the CDR3 gives the full variable domain: SAVISQKPSRDICQRGTSLTIQCQVDSQVTMMFWYRQQPGQSLTLIATANQGSEATYESGFVIDKFPISRPNLTFSTLTVSNMSPEDSSIYLCSARLPNYGYTFGSGTRLTVV.

The genes are TRBV6-5 and TRBJ2-5; TRBD2 agrees at 8 bases. With V trimmed by 2 bases and J by 2 bases, 4 bases remained unmatched. Germline V gene data show CDR1 as MNHEY and CDR2 as SVGAGI. The length of the CDR3 is 15 residues. CDR3 bases: TGTGCCAGCAGTTACGCTGGACTAGCACAAGAGACCCAGTACTTC. It is translated as CASSYAGLAQETQYF.

The rearrangement joins TRBV9 to TRBJ2-1, with TRBD1 identical over 7 bases. Trimming at V came to 3 bases and at J to 2 bases, leaving 11 bases not matched to a gene. Germline V lookup: CDR1 SGDLS, CDR2 YYNGEE. The CDR3 sequence is 17 residues long. The CDR3, as DNA: TGTGCCAGCAGCGGGAAGGGGGCAGGGTTAACCTACAATGAGCAGTTCTTC. It codes for CASSGKGAGLTYNEQFF.

This clone has a single count. J is TRBJ2-3 and V is TRBV4-3, with D unresolved. CDR1 is LGHNA, CDR2 YSLEER, per germline. The CDR3 has 14 residues. V was pared by 4 bases and J by 4 bases, with 12 bases between. CDR3 in DNA: TGCGCCAGCAGCCCCGGTCCCCAGTCAGATACGCAGTATTTT. It codes for CASSPGPQSDTQYF.

CDR3 amino acids: CASSLGGRPAEQYF. The CDR3 bases are TGTGCCAGCAGCTTGGGGGGCAGGCCGGCCGAGCAGTACTTC. This chain joins TRBV7-8 and TRBJ2-7; either TRBD1 or TRBD2 may supply D (6 bases each). CDR1 and CDR2 from the germline V gene are SGHVS and FQNEAQ. The CDR3 has 14 amino acids. Trimming removed 3 bases from V and 6 bases from J, with 15 bases in between.

V and J are TRBV27 and TRBJ2-1, with D possibly being TRBD2 (5 bases). Trimming took off 6 bases at V and 7 bases at J, with 22 bases between the two ends. The CDR3 sequence is 16 residues long. CDR1 and CDR2 (germline): MNHEY, SMNVEV (reference sequence). This CDR3 reads CASSMNVGVGWNEQFF. CDR3 nucleotides: TGTGCCAGCAGCATGAACGTGGGAGTGGGGTGGAATGAGCAGTTCTTC.

The rearrangement uses TRBV5-5 and TRBJ1-5, with no clear D. The CDR3 has 14 amino acids. The germline gives CDR1 SGHKS, CDR2 YYEKEE (reference sequence). Trimming took off 4 bases at V and 1 base at J, with 9 bases between the two ends. The CDR3 DNA reads as TGTGCCAGCAGCGCCGGGTCGAGCAATCAGCCCCAGCATTTT. Protein product: CASSAGSSNQPQHF.

This clone was counted between two and nine times. This rearrangement joins TRBV7-9 to TRBJ1-2; D may be TRBD1 (5 bases). The CDR3 has 12 amino acids. V dropped 8 bases and J dropped 0 bases, with 7 bases sitting between them. CDR1 SEHNR and CDR2 FQNEAQ come from the germline V gene (reference sequence). This chain's CDR3 is CASGTANYGYTF. DNA for the CDR3: TGTGCCAGCGGGACGGCTAACTATGGCTACACCTTC.

The CDR3 sequence: CASSIGGLAGGGTQYF. CDR3 bases: TGTGCCAGTAGTATAGGGGGACTAGCGGGAGGGGGGACCCAGTACTTC. This chain joins TRBV19 and TRBJ2-5; 16 positions match TRBD2. The germline gives CDR1 LNHDA, CDR2 SQIVND (reference sequence). This CDR3 is built from 16 residues. V gave up 1 base and J gave up 7 bases; unmatched junction bases: 3.

The chain joins TRBV7-8 to TRBJ2-1, with D tentatively TRBD1 (5 bases). Germline CDR1 and CDR2: SGHVS and FQNEAQ. V was clipped by 5 bases and J by 7 bases, with 15 bases between them. The CDR3 consists of 14 residues. CDR3 residues: CASSTRVGPNEQFF. CDR3 nucleotide sequence: TGTGCCAGCAGCACCCGGGTGGGGCCTAATGAGCAGTTCTTC.

V gene TRBV7-9 combines with J gene TRBJ2-1; possible D gene TRBD1, 6 bases. The CDR3 sequence is 12 residues long. CDR1 SEHNR and CDR2 FQNEAQ come from the germline V gene (reference sequence). Trimming took 8 bases from V and 7 from J, leaving 12 bases between them. The CDR3 nucleotides read TGTGCCAGCGAAACAGGGTTGAATGAGCAGTTCTTC. As protein: CASETGLNEQFF. Complete variable domain (other parts from reference TRBV7-9 and TRBJ2-1): DTGVSQNPRHKITKRGQNVTFRCDPISEHNRLYWYRQTLGQGPEFLTYFQNEAQLEKSRLLSDRFSAERPKGSFSTLEIQRTEQGDSAMYLCASETGLNEQFFGPGTRLTVL.

This chain connects TRBV11-2 to TRBJ2-3; TRBD1 is a possible D gene (6 bases). CDR1 is SGHAT and CDR2 is FQNNGV in the germline V gene. V lost 4 bases and J lost 4, with 12 bases in between. CDR3 size: 14 residues. CDR3 sequence reads: CASSSIRGADTQYF. CDR3 bases: TGTGCCAGCAGCTCGATCAGGGGTGCAGATACGCAGTATTTT.

This CDR3 is CAWDSGAEETQYF. CDR3 bases: TGTGCCTGGGATTCTGGGGCCGAAGAGACCCAGTACTTC. The genes are TRBV30 and TRBJ2-5, with D maybe TRBD1 (5 bases). The CDR3 contains 13 residues. Germline CDR1 GTSNPN, CDR2 SVGIG (reference sequence). V was pared by 5 bases and J by 3 bases, with 13 bases between.

This clone was detected once. V usage is TRBV11-2 and J usage is TRBJ1-1; unclear D gene. V dropped 5 bases and J dropped 6 bases, with 10 bases sitting between them. This CDR3 has 12 amino acids. The germline gives CDR1 SGHAT, CDR2 FQNNGV. The CDR3 DNA follows: TGTGCCAGCAGCGAATCGGCGGCTGAAGCTTTCTTT. It yields the protein CASSESAAEAFF.

The chain employs TRBV11-2 and TRBJ2-5; D not resolved. The CDR3 is made up of 11 amino acids. Deletions cut 6 bases from V and 5 bases from J, with 7 bases between. The germline V gene encodes CDR1 SGHAT and CDR2 FQNNGV. CDR3 in DNA: TGTGCCAGCAGGCTGAAGGAGACCCAGTACTTC. It is translated as CASRLKETQYF.

The J gene is TRBJ1-1, the V gene TRBV19, with D unclear. The CDR3 spans 15 residues. V shed 3 bases and J shed 3 bases, with 14 bases lying between them. CDR1 is LNHDA, CDR2 SQIVND, per germline (reference sequence). The CDR3 protein is CASSISLVWDTEAFF. CDR3 sequence (DNA): TGTGCCAGTAGTATCTCTCTGGTTTGGGACACTGAAGCTTTCTTT.

This chain joins TRBV5-1 and TRBJ1-4; D remains unclear. This CDR3 region has 13 residues. Trimming removed 1 base at V and 5 bases at J, with 6 bases between. Germline loops: CDR1 SGHRS, CDR2 YFSETQ. Here the CDR3 reads CASSLSPNEKLFF. CDR3 nucleotides: TGCGCCAGCAGCTTGTCGCCCAATGAAAAACTGTTTTTT.

The chain recombines TRBV11-2 with TRBJ2-1, with TRBD2 identical over 9 bases. Germline trimming cut 7 bases from V and 6 bases from J; bases unmatched to any gene: 10. Germline V gene sequence: CDR1 SGHAT, CDR2 FQNNGV. CDR3 length: 15 residues. The CDR3 bases are TGTGCCAGCACCGAGGTAGCGGGAGTTGTCAATGAGCAGTTCTTC. Translating gives CASTEVAGVVNEQFF.

The V and J genes are TRBV2 and TRBJ2-1; unclear D gene. The CDR3 is 13 residues long. Germline V gene data show CDR1 as SNHLY and CDR2 as FYNNEI. The V gene lost 5 bases and the J gene lost 4 bases, with 9 bases spanning the gap. The CDR3 spells CASSPLGYNEQFF. In DNA, the CDR3 is TGTGCCAGCAGTCCCCTCGGTTACAATGAGCAGTTCTTC.

This chain joins TRBV28 and TRBJ2-7; D perhaps matches TRBD2 (6 bases). Germline loops: CDR1 MDHEN, CDR2 SYDVKM. V gave up 8 bases and J gave up 4 bases, with 12 bases separating them. This CDR3 has 12 residues. The CDR3: CASGGAGYEQYF. CDR3 nucleotide sequence: TGTGCCAGCGGTGGGGCGGGGTACGAGCAGTACTTC.

This clone has a single count. CDR3 DNA: TGTGCCAGCAGCTCTCGGGGTAGCGGGAGGCCCCAAGAGACCCAGTACTTC. This encodes CASSSRGSGRPQETQYF. The rearrangement links TRBV7-4 to TRBJ2-5, with 10 bases lining up with TRBD2. The J segment lost 1 base and the V segment lost 4 bases, leaving 9 bases of the junction unmatched. Germline assignment: CDR1 SGHVT and CDR2 SQSDAQ. The CDR3 runs 17 residues.

This clone has more than one count but fewer than ten. This chain joins TRBV5-4 and TRBJ2-1; TRBD2 matches at 8 bases. The V gene's germline CDR1 is SGHNT and CDR2 YYREEE (reference sequence). The CDR3 has 16 amino acids. J gave up 1 base and V 2 bases, and 5 bases lay outside the gene matches. The CDR3 nucleotides are TGTGCCAGCAGCTTAGCGGGAGAGAGTTCCTACAATGAGCAGTTCTTC. This sequence encodes CASSLAGESSYNEQFF.